The 32 T cell receptor beta chains below all came from one sample that was sequenced in a study of cytomegalovirus exposure and HLA in healthy donors. PCR involved 60 Vbeta and 13 Jbeta primers. The protocol was immunoSEQ multiplex PCR, while the TCRdb copy is restricted to in-frame clones and leaves out a portion. This table has roughly 63,000 clones, more than 60% appearing once. Sequences were obtained from PBMCs. The receptors were sampled from a woman aged 40 to 50 in good health and CMV-seropositive.

The chain combines TRBV30 with TRBJ2-1; the match to TRBD2 covers 7 bases. The CDR3 runs to 13 residues. The V and J ends lost 1 base and 9 bases, in that order; junction bases with no gene match: 6. Germline V gives CDR1 GTSNPN, CDR2 SVGIG (reference sequence). CDR3 amino acids: CAWSGLAGREQFF. CDR3 coding DNA: TGTGCCTGGAGTGGGTTAGCGGGCCGTGAGCAGTTCTTC.

This clone came up a few times. The chain uses TRBV4-3 and TRBJ1-6; D might be TRBD1 (5 bases). This CDR3 is built from 18 residues. Germline V gives CDR1 LGHNA, CDR2 YSLEER. V shed 4 bases and J shed 0 bases, with 16 bases lying between them. The CDR3 DNA is TGCGCCAGCAGCCGGTTGAGGGGAGGGAGCTCCTATAATTCACCCCTCCACTTT. Protein: CASSRLRGGSSYNSPLHF.

The chain recombines TRBV27 with TRBJ1-6; 8 nucleotides agree with TRBD1. The CDR3 totals 14 residues. With V trimmed by 3 bases and J by 10 bases, 5 bases remained unmatched. Germline lookup yields CDR1 MNHEY and CDR2 SMNVEV (reference sequence). The CDR3 DNA reads TGTGCCAGCAGTTTTCAGGGGGCGGAATCACCCCTCCACTTT. Translated: CASSFQGAESPLHF.

The chain has TRBV19 and TRBJ1-2; 9 bases match TRBD1. J lost 4 bases, V lost 5 bases, and 11 bases had no gene match. Per germline, CDR1 LNHDA and CDR2 SQIVND (reference sequence). This CDR3 contains 16 residues. The CDR3 sequence is CASSSPSTGGPYGYTF. DNA of the CDR3: TGTGCCAGTAGTTCCCCATCAACAGGGGGCCCCTATGGCTACACCTTC.

This chain uses TRBV19 with TRBJ1-2, with D possibly being TRBD1 (5 bases). The germline gives CDR1 LNHDA, CDR2 SQIVND (reference sequence). The V and J ends lost 10 bases and 0 bases respectively, with 12 bases between them. The CDR3 contains 13 residues. The CDR3 here is CATGGDPNYGYTF. For the CDR3, the DNA is TGTGCCACCGGGGGGGATCCTAACTATGGCTACACCTTC.

The genes are TRBV21-1 and TRBJ1-1; the tabulated D call, TRBD1, remains unverified against the DNA. TRBV21-1 is deemed a pseudogene. There are 16 residues in the CDR3. The CDR3 region has the DNA TGTGCCAGCAGCACAATATTACAGGGTGAAGAAACTGAAGCTTTCTTT. As protein: CASSTILQGEETEAFF.

The rearrangement joins TRBV19 to TRBJ1-5; TRBD1 might be the D (6 bases). V was trimmed by 5 bases and J by 4 bases, leaving 12 bases between them. Germline loops: CDR1 LNHDA, CDR2 SQIVND (reference sequence). This CDR3 comprises 14 residues. The CDR3 sequence: CASSWRGPNQPQHF. DNA for the CDR3: TGTGCCAGTAGTTGGCGGGGGCCGAATCAGCCCCAGCATTTT.

This rearrangement joins TRBV4-3 to TRBJ1-1; D is possibly TRBD1 (6 bases). Trimming pared 0 bases from V and 5 bases from J, leaving 13 bases between. The CDR3 loop spans 15 amino acids. The V gene's germline CDR1 is LGHNA and CDR2 YSLEER. CDR3 DNA sequence: TGCGCCAGCAGCCAAGATCTCAGGGGCTCGACTGAAGCTTTCTTT. Amino acids: CASSQDLRGSTEAFF.

This chain connects TRBV7-2 to TRBJ1-2; a possible D gene is TRBD1 (6 bases). The CDR3 consists of 13 residues. The V end lost 5 bases, the J end lost 4 bases, and 11 bases lay between the germline ends. The germline CDR1 and CDR2 sequences are SGHTA and FQGNSA. The CDR3 nucleotides read TGTGCCAGCAGCCGAGACAGGAGCTATGGCTACACCTTC. Translated, it gives CASSRDRSYGYTF.

This clone has only one observation. The V and J genes are TRBV10-3 and TRBJ2-1; 8 bases line up with TRBD1. V lost 6 bases to trimming and J lost 6 bases; unmatched junction nucleotides: 4. CDR1 is ENHRY, CDR2 SYGVKD, per germline. The CDR3 covers 13 residues. CDR3 sequence: CAIRGQGGNEQFF. As DNA, the CDR3 is TGTGCCATCAGAGGACAGGGCGGCAATGAGCAGTTCTTC.

V usage is TRBV18 and J usage is TRBJ1-4, with TRBD1 as a possible D gene (5 bases). This CDR3 comprises 13 residues. Germline V gene lookup returns CDR1 KGHSH and CDR2 LQKENI. V lost 4 bases and J lost 2, with 5 bases in between. The CDR3 DNA is TGTGCCAGCTCACGACAGACTAATGAAAAACTGTTTTTT. Encoded protein: CASSRQTNEKLFF.

This rearrangement joins TRBV7-2 to TRBJ2-7; 8 nucleotides agree with TRBD2. The CDR3 runs 16 residues. After removal of 5 bases from V and 0 bases from J, the junction contained 9 bases not matched to a gene. Germline assignment: CDR1 SGHTA and CDR2 FQGNSA. The CDR3 region is CASSRTSGASSYEQYF. In nucleotides, the CDR3 is TGTGCCAGCAGCCGTACTAGCGGTGCCTCCTCCTACGAGCAGTACTTC.

The J gene is TRBJ2-3, the V gene TRBV9; 8 bases agree with TRBD2. After removal of 2 bases from V and 3 bases from J, the junction contained 17 bases not matched to a gene. CDR3 size: 19 residues. Germline V lookup: CDR1 SGDLS, CDR2 YYNGEE. The CDR3 region is CASSVRGPKSGGRTDTQYF. In DNA form, the CDR3 reads TGTGCCAGCAGCGTTAGAGGCCCGAAGTCGGGGGGGCGAACAGATACGCAGTATTTT.

The chain couples TRBV7-9 to TRBJ1-2; D uncertain. This CDR3 has 16 residues. Trimming left V 1 base short and J 2 bases short, with 14 bases between. Germline values: CDR1 SEHNR, CDR2 FQNEAQ (reference sequence). Here the CDR3 reads CASSLERARLNYGYTF. The CDR3 DNA reads TGTGCCAGCAGCTTAGAACGGGCCCGACTAAACTATGGCTACACCTTC. Full variable domain (rest looked up from reference TRBV7-9 and TRBJ1-2): DTGVSQNPRHKITKRGQNVTFRCDPISEHNRLYWYRQTLGQGPEFLTYFQNEAQLEKSRLLSDRFSAERPKGSFSTLEIQRTEQGDSAMYLCASSLERARLNYGYTFGSGTRLTVV.

This clone has only one observation. The chain combines TRBV1 with TRBJ1-1; whether TRBD1, the table's D call, matches the DNA was not checked. TRBV1 corresponds to a pseudogene. The length of the CDR3 is 12 residues. CDR3 bases: TGCACCAGCAGCCACAGTACCGCTGAAGCTTTCTTT. Translating gives CTSSHSTAEAFF.

In this sample, this clone turned up a few times. The V call is TRBV29-1, the J call TRBJ1-6; no firm D call. The CDR3 is made up of 12 amino acids. Germline V gene lookup returns CDR1 SQVTM and CDR2 ANQGSEA. V lost 4 bases and J 7 bases, leaving 8 bases between the germline ends. The CDR3 region is CSVGEVNSPLHF. In DNA form, the CDR3 reads TGCAGCGTTGGGGAGGTCAATTCACCCCTCCACTTT.

The chain employs TRBV6-1 and TRBJ2-3; 7 bases are a match to TRBD2. Per the germline V gene, CDR1 is MNHNS and CDR2 is SASEGT. Losses at the gene ends were 4 bases for V and 6 bases for J; bases not matched to a gene: 13. The CDR3 contains 16 residues. The CDR3 region is CASSGGLAAGTDTQYF. CDR3 in DNA: TGTGCCAGCAGTGGGGGCCTAGCGGCTGGGACGGATACGCAGTATTTT.

This chain joins TRBV27 and TRBJ2-1; 9 bases are a match to TRBD2. CDR3 length: 14 amino acids. V shed 5 bases and J 6 bases; nucleotides not matched to a gene: 5. Germline lookup yields CDR1 MNHEY and CDR2 SMNVEV (reference sequence). CDR3 coding DNA: TGTGCCAGCAGTCATCATAGCGGGGGCAATGAGCAGTTCTTC. This codes for CASSHHSGGNEQFF.

The V gene is TRBV6-1, the J gene TRBJ1-5; D is uncertain. Germline V CDR1 and CDR2: MNHNS, SASEGT. V lost 6 bases to trimming and J lost 0 bases, with 6 bases between them. The CDR3 is 13 residues long. This chain's CDR3 is CASRTHSNQPQHF. The DNA for the CDR3 is TGTGCCAGCAGGACTCATAGCAATCAGCCCCAGCATTTT.

This clone has more than one count but fewer than ten. The chain combines TRBV19 with TRBJ2-2, with 7 bases identical to TRBD1. CDR1 is LNHDA and CDR2 is SQIVND in the germline V gene (reference sequence). Trimming at V came to 4 bases and at J to 3 bases, leaving 8 bases not matched to a gene. This CDR3 comprises 16 residues. Written as DNA, the CDR3 is TGTGCCAGTAGTACCCGACAGGGTGGGGACACCGGGGAGCTGTTTTTT. This gives the protein CASSTRQGGDTGELFF.

The genes are TRBV25-1 and TRBJ2-7, with 7 bases lining up with TRBD1. Germline values: CDR1 MGHDK, CDR2 SYGVNS. The CDR3 extends over 14 amino acids. J gave up 4 bases and V 8 bases, and 11 bases lay outside the gene matches. Here the CDR3 reads CASSTRTGWYEQYF. The CDR3 region has the DNA TGTGCCAGCTCGACCCGGACAGGCTGGTACGAGCAGTACTTC.

This sequence joins TRBV7-9 and TRBJ1-1; TRBD1 might be the D (5 bases). The CDR3 has 16 residues. Trimming removed 0 bases at V and 0 bases at J, with 11 bases between. CDR1 and CDR2 from the germline V gene are SEHNR and FQNEAQ (reference sequence). The CDR3 bases are TGTGCCAGCAGCTTAGCGGGACGGACTATGAACACTGAAGCTTTCTTT. Its translation is CASSLAGRTMNTEAFF.

The chain carries TRBV19 and TRBJ1-1; D gene unclear. The CDR3 has 12 amino acids. The ends were cut back, 7 bases at V and 2 bases at J, with 8 bases in the middle. Germline CDR1 and CDR2: LNHDA and SQIVND (reference sequence). CDR3 loop: CASKRENTEAFF. As DNA, the CDR3 is TGTGCCAGTAAGAGGGAAAACACTGAAGCTTTCTTT.

The chain joins TRBV6-1 to TRBJ1-2, with 7 bases identical to TRBD1. Germline V CDR1 and CDR2: MNHNS, SASEGT. The J segment lost 5 bases and the V segment lost 5 bases, leaving 5 bases of the junction unmatched. The CDR3 is 13 residues long. The CDR3 DNA is TGTGCCAGCAGTCCCAGGGGGGAGTATGGCTACACCTTC. As protein: CASSPRGEYGYTF.

The rearrangement joins TRBV4-1 to TRBJ1-3, with D perhaps matching TRBD1 (5 bases). Looked up from germline, CDR1 is MGHRA and CDR2 is YSYEKL. This CDR3 is 13 amino acids long. V was cut by 6 bases and J by 1 base, with 7 bases left in between. The CDR3 DNA reads TGCGCCAGCAGTCCAGGGTCTGGAAACACCATATATTTT. This codes for CASSPGSGNTIYF.

V and J are TRBV18 and TRBJ1-6; possible D gene TRBD1, 6 bases. Germline assignment: CDR1 KGHSH and CDR2 LQKENI. V shed 5 bases and J shed 5 bases, with 13 bases lying between them. This CDR3 comprises 15 residues. The CDR3 region has the DNA TGTGCCAGCTCAGCCCGACAGGACCATAATTCACCCCTCCACTTT. Translating it yields CASSARQDHNSPLHF.

In its sample, this clone was seen a few times. An end of the junction does not agree with germline; a read error may underlie this. This sequence joins TRBV7-9 and TRBJ2-1, with D hard to call. Germline lookup yields CDR1 SEHNR and CDR2 FQNEAQ (reference sequence). The CDR3 consists of 14 residues. Here the CDR3 DNA reads TGTTCCAGCAGCTTAGTTTCACCCTCGGATGAGCAGTTCTTC. The encoded protein is CSSSLVSPSDEQFF. Using reference TRBV7-9 and TRBJ2-1 for the parts outside the CDR3, the full variable domain is DTGVSQNPRHKITKRGQNVTFRCDPISEHNRLYWYRQTLGQGPEFLTYFQNEAQLEKSRLLSDRFSAERPKGSFSTLEIQRTEQGDSAMYLCSSSLVSPSDEQFFGPGTRLTVL.

The CDR3 DNA sequence: TGTGCCAGCAGTTACTCCCCATCGAGCGGGGAGCTGTTTTTT. Encoded protein: CASSYSPSSGELFF. The rearrangement joins TRBV6-5 to TRBJ2-2; D gene ambiguous. Germline lookup yields CDR1 MNHEY and CDR2 SVGAGI. The CDR3 runs 14 residues. The V end was cut by 0 bases, the J end by 7 bases, with 9 bases between.

V gene TRBV7-9 combines with J gene TRBJ1-1; 7 nucleotides match TRBD1. The V and J ends lost 5 bases and 0 bases, in that order; junction bases with no gene match: 3. The CDR3 sequence is 14 residues long. The germline gives CDR1 SEHNR, CDR2 FQNEAQ (reference sequence). CDR3 loop: CASSLGQLNTEAFF. DNA of the CDR3: TGTGCCAGCAGCCTGGGACAGCTGAACACTGAAGCTTTCTTT.

The V and J genes are TRBV11-2 and TRBJ2-1; possibly TRBD1 for D (5 bases). The CDR3 covers 15 residues. V gave up 4 bases and J gave up 8 bases, with 18 bases separating them. The germline V gene encodes CDR1 SGHAT and CDR2 FQNNGV. CDR3 bases: TGTGCCAGCAGCTCCAGTGGGGCCCGTCCGGATGAGCAGTTCTTC. Amino acids: CASSSSGARPDEQFF.

This sequence joins TRBV5-4 and TRBJ1-5; D unclear. Trimming took off 2 bases at V and 0 bases at J, with 9 bases between the two ends. The germline V gene encodes CDR1 SGHNT and CDR2 YYREEE (reference sequence). This CDR3 is 15 amino acids long. The CDR3 sequence: CASSFVQNSNQPQHF. In DNA form, the CDR3 reads TGTGCCAGCAGCTTCGTGCAGAATAGCAATCAGCCCCAGCATTTT.

V gene TRBV15 combines with J gene TRBJ1-6; D ambiguous. This CDR3 spans 14 amino acids. The germline CDR1 and CDR2 sequences are LNHNV and YYDKDF (reference sequence). V was cut by 1 base and J by 9 bases, with 10 bases left in between. CDR3 sequence reads: CATSRGQDTSPLHF. The CDR3 nucleotides read TGTGCCACCAGCAGAGGCCAGGATACTTCACCCCTCCACTTT. Combining the CDR3 with reference TRBV15 and TRBJ1-6 gives the whole variable domain DAMVIQNPRYQVTQFGKPVTLSCSQTLNHNVMYWYQQKSSQAPKLLFHYYDKDFNNEADTPDNFQSRRPNTSFCFLDIRSPGLGDTAMYLCATSRGQDTSPLHFGNGTRLTVT.